One T cell receptor beta chain is described in this entry. Its matching antigen is unknown. TCRdb's copy holds only in-frame clones and misses some; the assay was immunoSEQ multiplex PCR. The data hold approximately 100,000 clones, with about 84% observed a single time. The data are from a study of graft-versus-host responses after intestinal transplantation. Study-wide background: All recipients were transplanted with multivisceral, liver-intestinal, or isolated intestinal grafts.

The junction had 17 bases not matched to a gene; V was cut back by 0 bases and J by 1 base. The length of the CDR3 is 20 residues. Germline CDR1 and CDR2: KGHSH and LQKENI. Findings of the study overall: Some patients had graft-donor T cell macrochimerism, and their allografts showed high graft-versus-host to host-versus-graft clonal ratios. The authors found GvH clones in recipient marrow, some appearing first in ileum or blood.

The rearrangement uses TRBV18 and TRBJ2-7, with 8 bases that match TRBD1. The sample consisted of PBMCs, taken 255 days after intestinal transplant. This clonotype originated in a human patient who received an intestinal transplant, so some T cells may come from the graft donor. This CDR3 reads CASSPPRTGTIGSFSYEQYF. As DNA, the CDR3 is TGTGCCAGCTCACCACCGCGGACAGGGACGATCGGATCTTTTTCCTACGAGCAGTACTTC.